This T cell receptor (beta chain) was recorded in a study of control samples from healthy donors and cancer patients. Produced via immunoSEQ multiplex PCR; TCRdb's table is partial and in-frame only. The repertoire includes around 130,000 clones, roughly nine tenths of them detected once, and around 40% sits in the top ten. The ends lost 4 bases at V and 2 bases at J; junction bases unmatched: 2. There are 15 residues in the CDR3. Germline values: CDR1 LNHDA, CDR2 SQIVND (reference sequence). The sample comprised blood. The sequence came from a man in his fifties in good health. The chain is built from TRBV19 and TRBJ1-5; 10 nucleotides align to TRBD1. The CDR3 region is CASSTGTGGNQPQHF. CDR3 nucleotide sequence: TGTGCCAGTAGTACCGGGACAGGGGGCAATCAGCCCCAGCATTTT.